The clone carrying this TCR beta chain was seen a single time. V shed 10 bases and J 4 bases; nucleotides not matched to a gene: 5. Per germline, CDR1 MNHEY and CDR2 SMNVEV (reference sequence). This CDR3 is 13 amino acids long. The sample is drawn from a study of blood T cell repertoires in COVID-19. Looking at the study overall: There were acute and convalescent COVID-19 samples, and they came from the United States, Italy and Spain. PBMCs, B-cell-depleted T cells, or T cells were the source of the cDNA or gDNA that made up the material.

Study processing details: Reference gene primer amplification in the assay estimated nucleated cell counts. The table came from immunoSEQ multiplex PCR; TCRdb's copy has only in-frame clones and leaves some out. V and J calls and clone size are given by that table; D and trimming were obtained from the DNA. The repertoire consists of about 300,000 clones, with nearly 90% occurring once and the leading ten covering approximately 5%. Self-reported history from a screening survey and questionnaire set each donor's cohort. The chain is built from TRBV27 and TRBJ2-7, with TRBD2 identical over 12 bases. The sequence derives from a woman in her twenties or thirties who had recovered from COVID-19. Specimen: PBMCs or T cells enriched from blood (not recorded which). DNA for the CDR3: TGTGCCACGCAACTAGCGGGGGGTTACGAGCAGTACTTC. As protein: CATQLAGGYEQYF.